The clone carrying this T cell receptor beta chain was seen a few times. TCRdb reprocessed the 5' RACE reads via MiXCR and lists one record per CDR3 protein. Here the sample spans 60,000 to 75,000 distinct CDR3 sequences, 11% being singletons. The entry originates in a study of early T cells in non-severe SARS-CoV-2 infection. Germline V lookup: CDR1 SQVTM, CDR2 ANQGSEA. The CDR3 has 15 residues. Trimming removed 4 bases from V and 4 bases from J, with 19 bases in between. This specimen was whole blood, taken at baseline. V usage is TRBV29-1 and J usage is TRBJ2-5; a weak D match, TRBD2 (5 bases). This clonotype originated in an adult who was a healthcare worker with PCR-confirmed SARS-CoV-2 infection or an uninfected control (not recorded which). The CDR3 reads CSVAIEGAISETQYF. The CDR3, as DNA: TGCAGCGTTGCGATTGAGGGTGCAATTTCAGAGACCCAGTACTTC.